A single sample gave rise to the 21 T cell receptor beta chains below, sequenced in a study of metastatic and nonmetastatic thyroid tumors. Until they underwent thyroid surgery, no patient had received any treatment. Through MiXCR, TCRdb re-clonotyped the PCR reads. The profile shows around 20,000 clones, approximately 10% of them singletons. Specimen: blood. The source is a female donor with papillary thyroid cancer or a benign thyroid nodule (not recorded which). Some clones in this sample may be carry-over from other donors' samples.

Details on this clone: The same CDR3 is also encoded by other DNA sequences in this sample. The rearrangement uses TRBV6-4 and TRBJ2-2, with 8 nucleotides matching TRBD1. The J segment lost 6 bases and the V segment lost 7 bases, leaving 7 bases of the junction unmatched. CDR1 is MRHNA and CDR2 is SNTAGT in the germline V gene. The CDR3 contains 14 residues. The CDR3 coding sequence is TGTGCCAGCATTCCCGGGACAGGTGCCGGGGAGCTGTTTTTT. Translating it yields CASIPGTGAGELFF.

The rearrangement uses TRBV13 and TRBJ2-3, with TRBD1 as a possible D gene (5 bases). CDR3 length: 15 amino acids. V dropped 2 bases and J dropped 11 bases, with 20 bases sitting between them. Looked up from germline, CDR1 is PRHDT and CDR2 is FYEKMQ (reference sequence). CDR3 nucleotides: TGTGCCAGCAGCTTACGGACATATCCCCAGTACGAGCAGTATTTT. Encoded protein: CASSLRTYPQYEQYF.

The table lists this clone with many counts. The chain uses TRBV5-1 and TRBJ2-5, with 7 bases identical to TRBD2. V shed 4 bases, J shed 5 bases, and the junction held 11 bases outside the gene matches. The CDR3 length is 15 residues. CDR1 is SGHRS, CDR2 YFSETQ, per germline. Here the CDR3 reads CASSPTRGSGETQYF. The DNA for the CDR3 is TGCGCCAGCAGCCCAACCCGCGGGAGTGGGGAGACCCAGTACTTC.

The chain carries TRBV24-1 and TRBJ2-1, with D perhaps TRBD2 (6 bases). The CDR3 sequence is 14 residues long. Germline V gene data show CDR1 as KGHDR and CDR2 as SFDVKD. V was trimmed by 7 bases and J by 6 bases, leaving 15 bases between them. The DNA for the CDR3 is TGTGCCACCAGCGACACCGGGAGCACCAATGAGCAGTTCTTC. Residues: CATSDTGSTNEQFF.

A remark on this clone: Being one base from a much bigger clone, this may be a read error. The V gene is TRBV19, the J gene TRBJ2-5; D possibly corresponds to TRBD2 (6 bases). V was trimmed by 6 bases and J by 4 bases, leaving 18 bases between them. The germline CDR1 and CDR2 sequences are LNHDA and SQIVND (reference sequence). The CDR3 is made up of 15 amino acids. As DNA, the CDR3 is TGTGCCAGTAGCGTATCGGCGGGATGGGTAGAGACCCAGTACTTC. Its translation: CASSVSAGWVETQYF.

The V gene is TRBV19, the J gene TRBJ2-3; 7 bases line up with TRBD1. J lost 4 bases, V lost 3 bases, and 7 bases had no gene match. CDR3 length equals 15 residues. CDR1 and CDR2 (germline): LNHDA, SQIVND (reference sequence). Here the CDR3 DNA reads TGTGCCAGTAGTATTCAGGGGGAGCTGTCAGATACGCAGTATTTT. Residues: CASSIQGELSDTQYF. Variable domain in full (rest from reference TRBV19 and TRBJ2-3): DGGITQSPKYLFRKEGQNVTLSCEQNLNHDAMYWYRQDPGQGLRLIYYSQIVNDFQKGDIAEGYSVSREKKESFPLTVTSAQKNPTAFYLCASSIQGELSDTQYFGPGTRLTVL.

For this clone: Germline and junction disagree at one end, which may indicate a read error. The chain uses TRBV19 and TRBJ2-1; TRBD2 is a possible D gene (6 bases). The germline V gene encodes CDR1 LNHDA and CDR2 SQIVND (reference sequence). The CDR3 contains 14 residues. The CDR3 region has the DNA TGTGCCAGTAGTATTAGCGGATCCTACAATGAGCAGATATTC. It codes for CASSISGSYNEQIF.

This clone came up many times. V gene TRBV4-3 combines with J gene TRBJ1-4, with unresolved D. With 1 base removed from V and 8 bases from J, the gap between germline ends came to 14 bases. The CDR3 sequence is 15 residues long. Germline CDR1 and CDR2: LGHNA and YSLEER. The CDR3 nucleotides read TGCGCCAGCAGCCAAGGGATCCAGAAGGTAGAAAAACTGTTTTTT. Translation: CASSQGIQKVEKLFF.

This clone was observed at least ten times. The chain links TRBV3-1 to TRBJ1-5; D is unresolved. This CDR3 spans 12 amino acids. V was cut by 2 bases and J by 3 bases, with 2 bases left in between. Germline V lookup: CDR1 LGHDT, CDR2 YNNKEL (reference sequence). The CDR3 reads CASSQHNQPQHF. The CDR3 DNA is TGTGCCAGCAGCCAACACAATCAGCCCCAGCATTTT.

Only a few counts were recorded for this clone. This chain links TRBV6-1 with TRBJ2-1; D is perhaps TRBD2 (6 bases). Germline CDR1 MNHNS, CDR2 SASEGT. The V and J ends lost 5 bases and 0 bases respectively, with 11 bases between them. The CDR3 consists of 15 residues. The CDR3, as DNA: TGTGCCAGCAGTCTAGGGACTCACTCCTACAATGAGCAGTTCTTC. This sequence encodes CASSLGTHSYNEQFF.

This clone was seen at least ten times. V is TRBV7-2 and J is TRBJ2-5; D ambiguous. The CDR3 extends over 14 amino acids. The V and J ends lost 5 bases and 5 bases respectively, with 15 bases between them. Germline CDR1 and CDR2: SGHTA and FQGNSA. The CDR3 bases are TGTGCCAGCAGCCTCCGGCTAGTGTCGGAGACCCAGTACTTC. Its translation: CASSLRLVSETQYF.

In this sample, this clone turned up many times. V is TRBV24-1 and J is TRBJ2-1, with TRBD2 matching over 14 bases. The CDR3 spans 17 residues. Germline CDR1 reads KGHDR; CDR2 reads SFDVKD. The ends lost 3 bases at V and 6 bases at J; junction bases unmatched: 6. The CDR3 DNA sequence: TGTGCCACCAGTGATACGACTAGCGGGAGGGGGGGCAATGAGCAGTTCTTC. Amino acid sequence: CATSDTTSGRGGNEQFF.

This clone was seen many times. The J gene is TRBJ2-5, the V gene TRBV11-3; D remains unclear. V lost 4 bases to trimming and J lost 5 bases, with 11 bases between them. Per the germline V gene, CDR1 is SGHNT and CDR2 is YENEEA. The CDR3 loop spans 13 amino acids. CDR3 region: CASSSFGSETQYF. The CDR3 bases are TGTGCCAGCAGCTCTTTTGGATCCGAGACCCAGTACTTC.

This clone was seen many times. The chain employs TRBV5-1 and TRBJ2-1; 9 nucleotides align to TRBD2. This CDR3 is built from 18 residues. V lost 0 bases and J lost 6; bases outside the gene matches: 13. Germline V gene data show CDR1 as SGHRS and CDR2 as YFSETQ. The CDR3 here is CASSLAPSGIRLGNEQFF. In DNA, the CDR3 is TGCGCCAGCAGCTTGGCCCCTAGCGGGATCAGGTTGGGCAATGAGCAGTTCTTC.

A remark on this clone: The CDR3 does not end in the conserved phenylalanine or tryptophan, so this is likely a read error. Because the CDR3's place on the DNA is in doubt, the DNA is left out and the CDR3 is given as listed by TCRdb. This chain connects TRBV20-1 to TRBJ2-7; TRBD2 reflects the table's D call only, with no check against the DNA. The CDR3 length is 15 residues, termini included. The germline CDR1 and CDR2 sequences are DFQATT and SNEGSKA (reference sequence). Here the CDR3 reads CSAPRTSGSHYEQYL.

In its sample, this clone was seen many times. CDR3 protein: CASSSQQVASTDTQYF. CDR3 sequence (DNA): TGTGCCAGCAGCTCCCAGCAAGTAGCTAGCACAGATACGCAGTATTTT. This chain uses TRBV11-2 with TRBJ2-3; D gene uncertain. Trimming stripped 4 bases from V and 0 bases from J, with 14 bases between. The CDR3 totals 16 residues. Germline V lookup: CDR1 SGHAT, CDR2 FQNNGV.

This clone came up many times. V usage is TRBV12-3 or TRBV12-4 and J usage is TRBJ2-1, with D possibly being TRBD1 (6 bases). This CDR3 has 13 amino acids. Trimming pared 4 bases from V and 6 bases from J, leaving 10 bases between. CDR3 residues: CASSYTGPNEQFF. The DNA for the CDR3 is TGTGCCAGCAGTTATACAGGGCCCAATGAGCAGTTCTTC.

Many counts were recorded for this clone. V and J are TRBV7-9 and TRBJ1-2; 8 positions agree with TRBD1. The germline CDR1 and CDR2 sequences are SEHNR and FQNEAQ (reference sequence). Trimming at V came to 4 bases and at J to 4 bases, leaving 8 bases not matched to a gene. The length of the CDR3 is 15 residues. CDR3 nucleotide sequence: TGTGCCAGCAGCTCCATCCCGGACAGGGCCTATGGCTACACCTTC. Amino acid sequence: CASSSIPDRAYGYTF.

There are many counts of this clone. The chain employs TRBV6-1 and TRBJ2-5, with D possibly being TRBD1 or TRBD2 (5 bases each). Germline CDR1 and CDR2: MNHNS and SASEGT. The CDR3 extends over 13 amino acids. Trimming left V 6 bases short and J 5 bases short, with 13 bases between. The CDR3 region has the DNA TGTGCCAGCAGCCAGGGAGATTGGGAGACCCAGTACTTC. Translation: CASSQGDWETQYF.

Ten or more counts support this clone. The genes are TRBV4-2 and TRBJ2-7; D remains ambiguous. V dropped 0 bases and J dropped 0 bases, with 3 bases sitting between them. Germline V gene lookup returns CDR1 LGHNA and CDR2 YNFKEQ. The CDR3 contains 13 residues. Here the CDR3 DNA reads TGTGCCAGCAGCCAAGACGCCTCCTACGAGCAGTACTTC. Encoded protein: CASSQDASYEQYF.

This clone was found many times. V gene TRBV7-8 combines with J gene TRBJ2-5, with D uncertain. The CDR3 loop spans 14 amino acids. V lost 2 bases and J lost 1, with 8 bases in between. Germline CDR1 and CDR2: SGHVS and FQNEAQ. The CDR3 sequence is CASSLSGIQETQYF. The CDR3 DNA follows: TGTGCCAGCAGCTTAAGTGGGATCCAAGAGACCCAGTACTTC. Full variable domain (rest looked up from reference TRBV7-8 and TRBJ2-5): GAGVSQSPRYKVAKRGQDVALRCDPISGHVSLFWYQQALGQGPEFLTYFQNEAQLDKSGLPSDRFFAERPEGSVSTLKIQRTQQEDSAVYLCASSLSGIQETQYFGPGTRLLVL.